Listed below are T cell receptor beta chains from one sample, sequenced in a study of cytomegalovirus exposure and HLA in healthy donors. Clones were read by immunoSEQ multiplex PCR, and TCRdb kept only the in-frame ones, dropping some. The sample holds about 140,000 clones, roughly 77% seen once. The specimen sequenced was PBMCs. These receptors were obtained from a man aged 25-40 years in good health. Each CDR3 is given with its conserved first and last residue. The D gene is left open where the match is weak. Expanded clones get a size class; other rows say once, few or many, or leave the size out.

cdr3_aa: CASSQDLGAGINTEAFF
cdr3_nt: TGCGCCAGCAGCCAAGATCTAGGGGCTGGGATAAACACTGAAGCTTTCTTT
cdr3_length: 17
d_call: .
v_call: TRBV4-3
clone_size: .
j_call: TRBJ1-1

cdr3_aa: CASSTGLAGGIQETQYF
cdr3_nt: TGCGCCAGCAGCACGGGACTAGCGGGAGGAATCCAAGAGACCCAGTACTTC
cdr3_length: 17
d_call: TRBD2
v_call: TRBV5-1
clone_size: .
j_call: TRBJ2-5

cdr3_aa: CASRDRAGLTTEAFF
cdr3_nt: TGTGCCAGCAGGGACCGGGCAGGGCTAACTACTGAAGCTTTCTTT
cdr3_length: 15
d_call: .
v_call: TRBV6-6
clone_size: few
j_call: TRBJ1-1

cdr3_aa: CASSPYLLTYEQYF
cdr3_nt: TGTGCCAGCAGCCCCTATCTATTAACCTACGAGCAGTACTTC
cdr3_length: 14
d_call: .
v_call: TRBV7-2
clone_size: .
j_call: TRBJ2-7

cdr3_aa: CASSLRGSAGGAFF
cdr3_nt: TGTGCCAGCAGCTTAAGGGGCAGCGCCGGGGGAGCTTTCTTT
cdr3_length: 14
d_call: .
v_call: TRBV11-1
clone_size: .
j_call: TRBJ1-1

cdr3_aa: CASSYSGQNYGYTF
cdr3_nt: TGTGCCAGCAGTTATTCCGGACAGAACTATGGCTACACCTTC
cdr3_length: 14
d_call: .
v_call: TRBV6-5
clone_size: .
j_call: TRBJ1-2

cdr3_aa: CASSPAGGSSYNEQFF
cdr3_nt: TGTGCCAGCAGCCCAGCGGGAGGGAGCTCCTACAATGAGCAGTTCTTC
cdr3_length: 16
d_call: TRBD2
v_call: TRBV7-3
clone_size: .
j_call: TRBJ2-1

cdr3_aa: CASSPGLTGDTQYF
cdr3_nt: TGTGCCAGCAGCCCGGGACTTACCGGCGATACGCAGTATTTT
cdr3_length: 14
d_call: .
v_call: TRBV6-4
clone_size: .
j_call: TRBJ2-3

cdr3_aa: CATALREADTQYF
cdr3_nt: TGCGCCACCGCCCTGCGAGAGGCAGATACGCAGTATTTT
cdr3_length: 13
d_call: .
v_call: TRBV5-1
clone_size: .
j_call: TRBJ2-3

cdr3_aa: CASSPLPQGTHQPQHF
cdr3_nt: TGTGCCAGTAGCCCCTTACCCCAGGGAACCCATCAGCCCCAGCATTTT
cdr3_length: 16
d_call: .
v_call: TRBV19
clone_size: .
j_call: TRBJ1-5

cdr3_aa: CASSQDPCGRQRPLEQYF
cdr3_nt: TGTGCCAGCAGCCAAGATCCCTGTGGCCGACAGCGACCCCTCGAGCAGTACTTC
cdr3_length: 18
d_call: .
v_call: TRBV14
clone_size: .
j_call: TRBJ2-7

cdr3_aa: CASSRRGRTSGYNEQFF
cdr3_nt: TGTGCCAGCAGTCGAAGGGGTAGGACTAGCGGTTACAATGAGCAGTTCTTC
cdr3_length: 17
d_call: TRBD2
v_call: TRBV2
clone_size: once
j_call: TRBJ2-1

cdr3_aa: CASSLLAGDGSYEQYF
cdr3_nt: TGTGCCAGCTCCCTTCTAGCGGGAGATGGCTCCTACGAGCAGTACTTC
cdr3_length: 16
d_call: TRBD2
v_call: TRBV18
clone_size: .
j_call: TRBJ2-7

cdr3_aa: CASSQDYDSGMETQYF
cdr3_nt: TGCGCCAGCAGCCAAGATTACGACTCAGGGATGGAGACCCAGTACTTC
cdr3_length: 16
d_call: .
v_call: TRBV4-1
clone_size: .
j_call: TRBJ2-5

cdr3_aa: CASSSLAGKQYF
cdr3_nt: TGTGCCAGCAGTTCTCTAGCGGGGAAGCAGTATTTT
cdr3_length: 12
d_call: TRBD2
v_call: TRBV27
clone_size: .
j_call: TRBJ2-3

cdr3_aa: CASSRLAGDEQFF
cdr3_nt: TGTGCCAGCTCCCGACTAGCGGGGGATGAGCAGTTCTTC
cdr3_length: 13
d_call: TRBD2
v_call: TRBV18
clone_size: once
j_call: TRBJ2-1

cdr3_aa: CASSFLGPIGETQYF
cdr3_nt: TGTGCCAGCAGCTTCCTTGGCCCGATCGGGGAGACCCAGTACTTC
cdr3_length: 15
d_call: .
v_call: TRBV5-6
clone_size: few
j_call: TRBJ2-5

cdr3_aa: CATSGTGRPEQYF
cdr3_nt: TGTGCCACATCCGGGACAGGGCGACCCGAGCAGTACTTC
cdr3_length: 13
d_call: TRBD1
v_call: TRBV30
clone_size: once
j_call: TRBJ2-7

cdr3_aa: CSFLTSGSTYEQYF
cdr3_nt: TGCAGCTTCCTGACTAGCGGGAGTACCTACGAGCAGTACTTC
cdr3_length: 14
d_call: TRBD2
v_call: TRBV29-1
clone_size: few
j_call: TRBJ2-7

cdr3_aa: CASSLPSRVHEQFF
cdr3_nt: TGTGCCAGCAGTTTGCCCTCTAGAGTTCATGAGCAGTTCTTC
cdr3_length: 14
d_call: .
v_call: TRBV28
clone_size: .
j_call: TRBJ2-1

cdr3_aa: CASCLAGGTDTQYF
cdr3_nt: TGTGCCAGCTGCCTAGCGGGTGGCACAGATACGCAGTATTTT
cdr3_length: 14
d_call: TRBD2
v_call: TRBV19
clone_size: .
j_call: TRBJ2-3

cdr3_aa: CASSRTGQAHEQFF
cdr3_nt: TGTGCCAGCAGCCGGACGGGACAGGCCCATGAGCAGTTCTTC
cdr3_length: 14
d_call: TRBD1
v_call: TRBV7-6
clone_size: .
j_call: TRBJ2-1

cdr3_aa: CASSLRLAGGPRYNEQFF
cdr3_nt: TGTGCCAGCAGCCTCCGACTAGCGGGAGGGCCCCGGTACAATGAGCAGTTCTTC
cdr3_length: 18
d_call: TRBD2
v_call: TRBV11-2
clone_size: few
j_call: TRBJ2-1

cdr3_aa: CASRPGGWGSYTQYF
cdr3_nt: TGTGCCAGCAGGCCTGGGGGCTGGGGCTCGTATACGCAGTATTTT
cdr3_length: 15
d_call: .
v_call: TRBV6-5
clone_size: .
j_call: TRBJ2-3

cdr3_aa: CSSSLNLGGEAFF
cdr3_nt: TGTTCCAGCAGCTTAAACTTAGGGGGTGAAGCTTTCTTT
cdr3_length: 13
d_call: .
v_call: TRBV7-9
clone_size: .
j_call: TRBJ1-1

cdr3_aa: CAYNEQYF
cdr3_nt: TGTGCCTACAACGAGCAGTACTTC
cdr3_length: 8
d_call: .
v_call: TRBV30
clone_size: few
j_call: TRBJ2-7

cdr3_aa: CASSEDNGEQYF
cdr3_nt: TGCGCCAGCAGTGAAGACAACGGCGAGCAGTACTTC
cdr3_length: 12
d_call: .
v_call: TRBV10-2
clone_size: .
j_call: TRBJ2-7

cdr3_aa: CASSSRWTSNTGELFF
cdr3_nt: TGTGCCAGCAGCTCACGATGGACATCGAACACCGGGGAGCTGTTTTTT
cdr3_length: 16
d_call: .
v_call: TRBV7-2
clone_size: .
j_call: TRBJ2-2

cdr3_aa: CASSRGTGGKRYF
cdr3_nt: TGTGCCAGCAGCCGCGGGACAGGGGGGAAGCGATACTTC
cdr3_length: 13
d_call: TRBD1
v_call: TRBV6-5
clone_size: .
j_call: TRBJ2-7

cdr3_aa: CASSLVQRQETQYF
cdr3_nt: TGTGCCAGCAGCTTAGTGCAGCGGCAAGAGACCCAGTACTTC
cdr3_length: 14
d_call: .
v_call: TRBV11-2
clone_size: .
j_call: TRBJ2-5

cdr3_aa: CASGPIAGGPSGPDTQYF
cdr3_nt: TGTGCCAGCGGCCCGATAGCGGGAGGGCCCTCGGGTCCAGATACGCAGTATTTT
cdr3_length: 18
d_call: TRBD2
v_call: TRBV2
clone_size: few
j_call: TRBJ2-3

cdr3_aa: CASTTGTSGRAGCYEQYF
cdr3_nt: TGTGCCAGCACCACCGGGACTAGCGGGAGGGCCGGGTGCTACGAGCAGTACTTC
cdr3_length: 18
d_call: TRBD2
v_call: TRBV7-4
clone_size: .
j_call: TRBJ2-7

cdr3_aa: CASSYTSGLYNEQFF
cdr3_nt: TGTGCCAGCAGCTATACTAGCGGACTTTACAATGAGCAGTTCTTC
cdr3_length: 15
d_call: TRBD2
v_call: TRBV7-3
clone_size: once
j_call: TRBJ2-1

cdr3_aa: CASSKRASRDYGYTF
cdr3_nt: TGTGCCAGCAGCAAGCGGGCCTCACGGGACTATGGCTACACCTTC
cdr3_length: 15
d_call: .
v_call: TRBV7-8
clone_size: .
j_call: TRBJ1-2

cdr3_aa: CASSKAGVENEQFF
cdr3_nt: TGTGCCAGCAGCAAGGCGGGAGTGGAGAATGAGCAGTTCTTC
cdr3_length: 14
d_call: TRBD2
v_call: TRBV7-3
clone_size: .
j_call: TRBJ2-1

cdr3_aa: CASSKGDTTEAFF
cdr3_nt: TGTGCCAGCAGCAAAGGGGACACCACTGAAGCTTTCTTT
cdr3_length: 13
d_call: .
v_call: TRBV21-1
clone_size: few
j_call: TRBJ1-1

cdr3_aa: CASSQVSLAGVRELFF
cdr3_nt: TGCGCCAGCAGCCAAGTAAGCCTAGCGGGAGTCCGGGAGCTGTTTTTT
cdr3_length: 16
d_call: TRBD2
v_call: TRBV4-1
clone_size: .
j_call: TRBJ2-2

cdr3_aa: CASSGLAINTGELFF
cdr3_nt: TGCGCCAGCAGCGGGCTAGCGATAAACACCGGGGAGCTGTTTTTT
cdr3_length: 15
d_call: .
v_call: TRBV5-1
clone_size: .
j_call: TRBJ2-2

cdr3_aa: CASSRRDRVLNYGYTF
cdr3_nt: TGTGCCAGCAGTCGCCGGGACAGAGTACTTAACTATGGCTACACCTTC
cdr3_length: 16
d_call: TRBD1
v_call: TRBV6-6
clone_size: once
j_call: TRBJ1-2

cdr3_aa: CASSQDRFSVGNTIYF
cdr3_nt: TGTGCCAGCTCCCAGGACAGGTTTTCGGTTGGAAACACCATATATTTT
cdr3_length: 16
d_call: TRBD1
v_call: TRBV18
clone_size: once
j_call: TRBJ1-3

cdr3_aa: CASGTRVYEQYF
cdr3_nt: TGTGCCAGCGGGACAAGGGTGTACGAGCAGTACTTC
cdr3_length: 12
d_call: .
v_call: TRBV5-5
clone_size: .
j_call: TRBJ2-7

cdr3_aa: CSVGSSGYNEQFF
cdr3_nt: TGCAGCGTTGGCTCTAGCGGATACAATGAGCAGTTCTTC
cdr3_length: 13
d_call: TRBD2
v_call: TRBV29-1
clone_size: .
j_call: TRBJ2-1

cdr3_aa: CASVLSGTGKHRGAVF
cdr3_nt: TGTGCCAGCGTCCTTTCCGGGACAGGAAAACACCGGGGAGCTGTTTTT
cdr3_length: 16
d_call: .
v_call: TRBV21-1
clone_size: few
j_call: TRBJ2-2

cdr3_aa: CASSKDSYEQYF
cdr3_nt: TGCGCCAGCAGCAAGGACAGCTACGAGCAGTACTTC
cdr3_length: 12
d_call: .
v_call: TRBV5-1
clone_size: .
j_call: TRBJ2-7

cdr3_aa: CASSSATGGYEQYF
cdr3_nt: TGTGCCAGCAGTTCAGCGACAGGGGGCTACGAGCAGTACTTC
cdr3_length: 14
d_call: TRBD1
v_call: TRBV28
clone_size: .
j_call: TRBJ2-7

cdr3_aa: CASGQNMNTEAFF
cdr3_nt: TGTGCCAGTGGACAGAACATGAACACTGAAGCTTTCTTT
cdr3_length: 13
d_call: .
v_call: TRBV19
clone_size: .
j_call: TRBJ1-1

cdr3_aa: CASSLPTANQETQYF
cdr3_nt: TGTGCCAGCTCACTCCCGACAGCGAACCAAGAGACCCAGTACTTC
cdr3_length: 15
d_call: .
v_call: TRBV18
clone_size: .
j_call: TRBJ2-5

cdr3_aa: CASAPGTTNTGELFF
cdr3_nt: TGTGCCAGTGCGCCCGGGACAACGAACACCGGGGAGCTGTTTTTT
cdr3_length: 15
d_call: .
v_call: TRBV19
clone_size: .
j_call: TRBJ2-2

cdr3_aa: CAASGGLGTQYF
cdr3_nt: TGTGCCGCATCAGGGGGGTTAGGGACCCAGTACTTC
cdr3_length: 12
d_call: .
v_call: TRBV28
clone_size: .
j_call: TRBJ2-5

cdr3_aa: CASSGGLAGVYNEQFF
cdr3_nt: TGTGCCAGCAGCGGAGGACTAGCGGGAGTATACAATGAGCAGTTCTTC
cdr3_length: 16
d_call: TRBD2
v_call: TRBV13
clone_size: once
j_call: TRBJ2-1

cdr3_aa: CASSLWASGSSYEQYF
cdr3_nt: TGTGCCAGCAGCTTATGGGCTAGCGGGAGCTCCTACGAGCAGTACTTC
cdr3_length: 16
d_call: TRBD2
v_call: TRBV7-2
clone_size: once
j_call: TRBJ2-7

cdr3_aa: CASGMLQGTSYEQYF
cdr3_nt: TGTGCTAGTGGGATGCTACAGGGGACGTCCTACGAGCAGTACTTC
cdr3_length: 15
d_call: TRBD1
v_call: TRBV12-5
clone_size: few
j_call: TRBJ2-7

cdr3_aa: CASSKLRDRVFQPQHF
cdr3_nt: TGTGCCAGCAGTAAGCTCCGGGACAGGGTATTTCAGCCCCAGCATTTT
cdr3_length: 16
d_call: TRBD1
v_call: TRBV28
clone_size: .
j_call: TRBJ1-5

cdr3_aa: CASSFGGSSYNEQFF
cdr3_nt: TGTGCCAGCAGCTTCGGCGGGAGCTCCTACAATGAGCAGTTCTTC
cdr3_length: 15
d_call: TRBD2
v_call: TRBV11-2
clone_size: few
j_call: TRBJ2-1

cdr3_aa: CSARRTPEAFF
cdr3_nt: TGCAGTGCTAGACGGACACCTGAAGCTTTCTTT
cdr3_length: 11
d_call: .
v_call: TRBV20-1
clone_size: .
j_call: TRBJ1-1

cdr3_aa: CASSYGDRTYEQYF
cdr3_nt: TGTGCCAGCAGTTACGGCGACAGGACCTACGAGCAGTACTTC
cdr3_length: 14
d_call: .
v_call: TRBV6-6
clone_size: .
j_call: TRBJ2-7

cdr3_aa: CASSLLLLAGGRPQQFF
cdr3_nt: TGTGCCAGCAGCTTGCTCTTACTAGCGGGAGGGAGACCTCAGCAGTTCTTC
cdr3_length: 17
d_call: TRBD2
v_call: TRBV5-8
clone_size: .
j_call: TRBJ2-1

cdr3_aa: CASSELAGGGNEQFF
cdr3_nt: TGTGCCAGCAGCGAACTAGCGGGAGGCGGCAATGAGCAGTTCTTC
cdr3_length: 15
d_call: TRBD2
v_call: TRBV6-1
clone_size: few
j_call: TRBJ2-1

cdr3_aa: CASSLHTGGWTEAFF
cdr3_nt: TGTGCCAGCAGTTTACACACAGGGGGCTGGACTGAAGCTTTCTTT
cdr3_length: 15
d_call: TRBD1
v_call: TRBV27
clone_size: .
j_call: TRBJ1-1